Below, one TCR beta chain is given with its context. Its cognate antigen has yet to be identified. Base-call qualities are not available, and no considerably larger clone is one nucleotide away. Explained via the paper, the treatment or condition label denotes: live attenuated yellow fever vaccine strain. A standard Ficoll-Paque protocol was used to isolate PBMCs from peripheral blood. Dynabeads CD4 and CD8 positive selection kits were used to isolate CD4 and CD8 T-cell fractions. TriZol was used to extract RNA from bulk PBMCs, CD4 and CD8 fractions, and dextramer-positive and dextramer-negative fractions. V is pruned by 8 bases and J by 5 bases, leaving 8 bases of the junction without a gene match. From its cysteine to its phenylalanine, the CDR3 spans 15 amino acids. CDR3 DNA only is kept here, 45 bases in frame from base 1. The germline V gene sets CDR1 to MGHDK and CDR2 to SYGVNS. The listed sequencing device is Illumina NovaSeq 6000. TCR cDNA was made using 5'RACE template switching, a step that added a universal primer site and unique molecular identifiers. Priming of cDNA synthesis was performed from both the TCR alpha and TCR beta constant segments. Two PCR steps were used to amplify libraries, with sample barcodes and sequencing adapters being added in the second step. Sequencing of libraries was performed on Illumina HiSeq 2500 (2x100 bp) or NovaSeq (2x150 bp). In the authors' own workflow: Demultiplexing of reads and collapsing into UMI consensus sequences were performed with MIGEC, and V(D)J alignment was carried out with MiXCR. Vaccine-responding clonotypes were defined with edgeR using replicate PBMC samples, requiring FDR below 0.01 and a log2 fold change above 5 up to day 15. CD4 or CD8 identity was assigned to each bulk clonotype according to whether the clonotype was present at higher abundance in the sequenced CD4 repertoire or the sequenced CD8 repertoire. Starting from the raw public reads, TCRdb applied fastp trimming at Q25, assembled clones with MiXCR and retained in-frame beta chains. Every distinct CDR3 protein forms one entry, paired with its most common genes and DNA. The V and J calls were determined by TCRdb, not by the authors. The sample contains more than 80,000 distinct CDR3 sequences, roughly 5.8% of them found a single time. The ten largest make up 35% to 45% of the sample.

The sample belongs to a study of T cells after yellow fever vaccination (dated by TCRdb to about 2019). Study-level background: The SMART-Seq v4 Ultra Low Input RNA kit was used to prepare libraries from fractions with low cell numbers. To follow T-cell clones before and after primary and booster YFV17D yellow fever vaccination, bulk TCR alpha and beta repertoires were sequenced over time. Two healthy male donors, one aged 18 to 30 and one aged 30 to 40 years, were included in the cohort. Bulk PBMC replicates and cell subsets were isolated from blood drawn at multiple timepoints before and after both primary and secondary immunization. General study outcomes and caveats: Most clones expanded after primary vaccination were re-detected after the booster (around 96% of CD4 and roughly 87% of CD8), suggesting broad memory maintenance. Compared with the primary T-cell response, the secondary T-cell response was faster but weaker, reaching its peak on day 5 rather than on day 15. A small fraction of clonotypes appeared in both the CD4 and CD8 compartments, likely as a result of convergent recombination. Only a couple of donors were included in the study, so the extent to which the findings can be generalized is limited. Because abundant contaminating clonotypes from the bulk population could be contained in FACS-sorted repertoires, computational filtering was required.

This sequence was found in a man between 18 and 29 years old who received the YFV17D yellow fever vaccine. Recombination joined TRBV25-1 with TRBJ2-3; 12 middle bases align to TRBD2. The input for sequencing was CD8+ T cells sorted from PBMCs, taken 10 days after the yellow fever booster vaccination. The base sequence is TGTGCCAGCGGATCTAGCGGGGGGGCGGTAGATACGCAGTATTTT. Translated, it gives CASGSSGGAVDTQYF.